The 32 T cell receptor beta chains below all came from one sample that was sequenced in a study of blood T cells in healthy people across ages. A J-beta primer mix and a sample-barcoded 5' primer were used in a second PCR of about 6 to 12 cycles. TCRdb recomputed calls from the 5' RACE reads with MiXCR, one row per CDR3 protein. The table has about 1.5 million distinct CDR3 sequences, approximately 43% seen once. The sample comprised blood. The source is a woman aged 18-35 years in good health.

This clonotype was counted a few times. The rearrangement joins TRBV20-1 to TRBJ2-1; TRBD2 aligns across 11 bases. The CDR3 contains 14 residues. Trimming removed 6 bases from V and 3 bases from J; junction bases left unmatched: 4. CDR1 and CDR2 (germline): DFQATT, SNEGSKA (reference sequence). The CDR3 region has the DNA TGCAGTGCGGGGGGACTAGCGGTCTACAATGAGCAGTTCTTC. Translated: CSAGGLAVYNEQFF.

This clonotype was found once. This rearrangement joins TRBV20-1 to TRBJ1-2, with TRBD1 matching over 10 bases. Trimming cost V 0 bases and J 8 bases; bases outside gene matches: 18. CDR1 is DFQATT, CDR2 SNEGSKA, per germline (reference sequence). This CDR3 spans 18 amino acids. The CDR3 DNA sequence: TGCAGTGCTAGAGATCTCCCCGGGACAGGGGTAGATAGTAGCGGCTACACCTTC. This codes for CSARDLPGTGVDSSGYTF.

The table lists this clonotype with many counts. The chain couples TRBV29-1 to TRBJ2-3; D not certain. The CDR3 is made up of 14 amino acids. V shed 3 bases and J shed 3 bases, with 13 bases lying between them. Germline values: CDR1 SQVTM, CDR2 ANQGSEA. The CDR3 loop reads CSVDSGPETDTQYF. The CDR3 DNA reads as TGCAGCGTTGATTCTGGTCCTGAGACAGATACGCAGTATTTT.

The J gene is TRBJ2-5, the V gene TRBV20-1; 12 nucleotides line up with TRBD2. The CDR3 extends over 14 amino acids. CDR1 is DFQATT, CDR2 SNEGSKA, per germline (reference sequence). V dropped 8 bases and J dropped 1; count of bases not matched to a gene: 5. This CDR3 reads CSLETSGGQETQYF. As DNA, the CDR3 is TGCAGTCTAGAGACTAGCGGGGGCCAAGAGACCCAGTACTTC.

The chain couples TRBV7-2 to TRBJ1-4; D not certain. The germline CDR1 and CDR2 sequences are SGHTA and FQGNSA. The CDR3 totals 16 residues. Trimming pared 4 bases from V and 6 bases from J, leaving 18 bases between. CDR3 DNA: TGTGCCAGCAGCTCCAAGCCCTCTACCGGGGATGAAAAACTGTTTTTT. This sequence encodes CASSSKPSTGDEKLFF.

This rearrangement joins TRBV20-1 to TRBJ2-7; no firm D call. Trimming stripped 3 bases from V and 2 bases from J, with 14 bases between. CDR3 length: 14 residues. Germline V gene sequence: CDR1 DFQATT, CDR2 SNEGSKA (reference sequence). The CDR3 DNA reads TGCAGTGCTAGGGCCGGCGACCGCGCCTACGAGCAGTACTTC. This gives the protein CSARAGDRAYEQYF.

The V call is TRBV28, the J call TRBJ1-2; D gene ambiguous. Per germline, CDR1 MDHEN and CDR2 SYDVKM. This CDR3 contains 16 residues. The V end was cut by 2 bases, the J end by 8 bases, with 21 bases between. The CDR3 reads CASSLAVRLSLGGYTF. In DNA form, the CDR3 reads TGTGCCAGCAGTTTAGCAGTTAGGCTCTCCCTGGGCGGCTACACCTTC.

This chain links TRBV2 with TRBJ2-7; either TRBD1 or TRBD2 may supply D (6 bases each). CDR1 and CDR2 (germline): SNHLY, FYNNEI. The V end was cut by 9 bases, the J end by 7 bases, with 22 bases between. This CDR3 has 14 residues. For the CDR3, the DNA is TGTGCCAGTCGGGGGCCGTTGGGCTACAATGAGCAGTACTTC. Translation gives CASRGPLGYNEQYF.

In its sample, this clonotype was seen a few times. This rearrangement joins TRBV6-2 or TRBV6-3 to TRBJ2-3; the D gene is possibly TRBD2 (5 bases). The CDR3 is 14 residues long. V lost 7 bases and J 5 bases, leaving 16 bases between the germline ends. Germline V gene sequence: CDR1 MNHEY, CDR2 SVGEGT. The CDR3 sequence: CASIRSGIVDTQYF. CDR3 DNA: TGTGCCAGCATAAGGTCCGGGATCGTAGATACGCAGTATTTT.

In this sample, this clonotype turned up a few times. The rearrangement links TRBV4-3 to TRBJ2-3; 9 bases line up with TRBD2. The germline CDR1 and CDR2 sequences are LGHNA and YSLEER. The ends lost 1 base at V and 2 bases at J; junction bases unmatched: 7. This CDR3 spans 17 amino acids. CDR3 loop: CASSQASAGGDTDTQYF. CDR3 DNA sequence: TGCGCCAGCAGCCAAGCTTCAGCGGGAGGAGACACAGATACGCAGTATTTT.

This clonotype has a handful of counts. The CDR3 region has the DNA TGTGCCAGCAGCCCATCGACAGAAACTACTTCTAACTATGGCTACACCTTC. Protein: CASSPSTETTSNYGYTF. The V and J genes are TRBV4-2 and TRBJ1-2; D perhaps matches TRBD1 (5 bases). CDR1 is LGHNA, CDR2 YNFKEQ, per germline. This CDR3 has 17 residues. Trimming left V 4 bases short and J 0 bases short, with 18 bases between.

This sequence joins TRBV6-6 and TRBJ1-2, with TRBD1 matching 7 bases. This CDR3 spans 15 amino acids. Germline V gives CDR1 MNHNY, CDR2 SVGAGI (reference sequence). V dropped 1 base and J dropped 8; count of bases not matched to a gene: 10. CDR3 DNA: TGTGCCAGCAGTTACTTAGGTGGCCAGGGGGAAGGCTACACCTTC. It yields the protein CASSYLGGQGEGYTF.

The chain is built from TRBV9 and TRBJ2-4, with D possibly being TRBD2 (6 bases). V was clipped by 2 bases and J by 13 bases, with 28 bases between them. Germline CDR1 reads SGDLS; CDR2 reads YYNGEE. CDR3 size: 17 residues. The CDR3 nucleotides are TGTGCCAGCAGCGTGGATGGGACTTTCTCCTCAGACTATGAGCAGTACTTC. It yields the protein CASSVDGTFSSDYEQYF.

This rearrangement joins TRBV27 to TRBJ2-1; D gene ambiguous. V lost 6 bases to trimming and J lost 3 bases, with 15 bases between them. The CDR3 is made up of 15 amino acids. Germline V gene lookup returns CDR1 MNHEY and CDR2 SMNVEV (reference sequence). CDR3 amino acids: CASRLGGVSYNEQFF. In DNA, the CDR3 is TGTGCCAGCAGGCTGGGTGGGGTTAGCTACAATGAGCAGTTCTTC.

This clonotype showed up just once. The rearrangement joins TRBV7-8 to TRBJ1-5; tentatively, D is TRBD1 (6 bases). The V end was cut by 5 bases, the J end by 0 bases, with 20 bases between. This CDR3 is 18 amino acids long. Germline CDR1 SGHVS, CDR2 FQNEAQ. Here the CDR3 DNA reads TGTGCCAGCAGCCTACAGGGCGCCGTTCGTTATAGCAATCAGCCCCAGCATTTT. Translating it yields CASSLQGAVRYSNQPQHF.

The chain has TRBV6-2 or TRBV6-3 and TRBJ2-7; 9 nucleotides agree with TRBD1. The better agreement between TRBJ2-5 and the DNA end casts doubt on the J call. CDR1 is MNHEY and CDR2 is SVGEGT in the germline V gene. The CDR3 length is 17 residues. The CDR3 here is CASSTIRWDRDQETQYF. In DNA, the CDR3 is TGTGCCAGCAGTACAATCCGTTGGGACAGGGACCAAGAGACCCAGTACTTC.

V gene TRBV24-1 combines with J gene TRBJ2-7; D could derive from TRBD1 or TRBD2 (5 bases each). Germline V CDR1 and CDR2: KGHDR, SFDVKD. The CDR3 spans 13 residues. V was pared by 4 bases and J by 7 bases, with 13 bases between. CDR3 DNA: TGTGCCACCAGTGAGACCGGGACGACAGAGCAGTACTTC. Amino acid sequence: CATSETGTTEQYF.

The chain uses TRBV19 and TRBJ2-2; D gene ambiguous. The length of the CDR3 is 12 residues. V lost 4 bases to trimming and J lost 6 bases, with 6 bases between them. Germline-derived CDR1 and CDR2 are LNHDA and SQIVND (reference sequence). The CDR3 DNA reads TGTGCCAGTAGTAAGGGCGCCGGGGAGCTGTTTTTT. This sequence encodes CASSKGAGELFF.

This clonotype turned up a few times. The J gene is TRBJ2-1, the V gene TRBV6-2 or TRBV6-3, with D possibly TRBD2 on 6 matching bases. The V gene's germline CDR1 is MNHEY and CDR2 SVGEGT. Trimming took 2 bases from V and 3 from J, leaving 14 bases between them. CDR3 size: 16 residues. CDR3 in DNA: TGTGCCAGCAGTTACCTCTCTGGCGGGAACTACAATGAGCAGTTCTTC. Protein product: CASSYLSGGNYNEQFF.

This clonotype has just a few counts. This chain joins TRBV20-1 and TRBJ1-4; D perhaps matches TRBD1 (5 bases). V lost 1 base to trimming and J lost 4 bases, with 10 bases between them. The CDR3 length is 14 residues. Germline V gene data show CDR1 as DFQATT and CDR2 as SNEGSKA (reference sequence). CDR3 bases: TGCAGTGCTAGAGTAGCGGGGGGTAATGAAAAACTGTTTTTT. It translates to CSARVAGGNEKLFF.

In its sample, this clonotype was seen a few times. J is TRBJ1-2 and V is TRBV7-2; D gene unclear. The CDR3 sequence is 15 residues long. Trimming took off 5 bases at V and 6 bases at J, with 19 bases between the two ends. Germline V gene sequence: CDR1 SGHTA, CDR2 FQGNSA. This chain's CDR3 is CASSPQAKGQHGYTF. The CDR3 DNA reads as TGTGCCAGCAGCCCCCAAGCCAAGGGTCAGCATGGCTACACCTTC.

This chain uses TRBV30 with TRBJ2-1; D is uncertain. The CDR3 length is 18 residues. Between the trimmed V and J ends, which lost 0 bases and 0 bases, there was a span of 18 bases. CDR1 is GTSNPN, CDR2 SVGIG, per germline (reference sequence). Here the CDR3 reads CAWSVRFAGYSSYNEQFF. The DNA for the CDR3 is TGTGCCTGGAGTGTACGATTTGCAGGATATAGCTCCTACAATGAGCAGTTCTTC.

This clonotype has only a few counts. The gene calls are TRBV12-1 and TRBJ1-5. TRBV12-1 is annotated as a pseudogene. This CDR3 region has 18 residues. CDR3: CASSFTHRGLNSNQPQHF. The CDR3 region has the DNA TGTGCCAGCAGCTTTACCCATCGAGGGCTCAATAGCAATCAGCCCCAGCATTTT.

This chain's CDR3 is CSYTTESFYNEQFF. In DNA form, the CDR3 reads TGCAGCTATACGACGGAATCCTTCTACAATGAGCAGTTCTTC. The chain employs TRBV29-1 and TRBJ2-1; D gene uncertain. CDR3 length equals 14 residues. Germline lookup yields CDR1 SQVTM and CDR2 ANQGSEA. V lost 8 bases and J 3 bases, leaving 17 bases between the germline ends.

This clonotype was detected only once. This rearrangement joins TRBV5-1 to TRBJ2-1; 8 bases fit TRBD1. This CDR3 contains 15 residues. Trimming at V came to 0 bases and at J to 5 bases, leaving 4 bases not matched to a gene. Germline assignment: CDR1 SGHRS and CDR2 YFSETQ. CDR3 nucleotide sequence: TGCGCCAGCAGCTTGGGGCAGGGGGCTAACAATGAGCAGTTCTTC. This gives the protein CASSLGQGANNEQFF.

The chain couples TRBV12-3 or TRBV12-4 to TRBJ1-2, with TRBD1 identical over 9 bases. The V gene end was trimmed by 5 bases and the J gene end by 5 bases; junction bases not matched to a gene: 12. CDR3 length: 16 amino acids. The CDR3 DNA is TGTGCCAGCAGTCCGGGACAGGGTCTTCGAGGATATGGCTACACCTTC. Encoded protein: CASSPGQGLRGYGYTF.

This chain links TRBV20-1 with TRBJ2-5; D perhaps matches TRBD2 (6 bases). Trimming removed 3 bases from V and 2 bases from J, with 13 bases in between. The CDR3 has 14 amino acids. The germline V gene has CDR1 DFQATT and CDR2 SNEGSKA (reference sequence). CDR3 bases: TGCAGTGCTAGTCTTGGGAGGCTGCAAGAGACCCAGTACTTC. It is translated as CSASLGRLQETQYF.

The chain links TRBV14 to TRBJ2-3; 7 nucleotides match TRBD1. The germline V gene has CDR1 SGHDN and CDR2 FVKESK. The CDR3 is 16 amino acids. V was pared by 4 bases and J by 0 bases, with 7 bases of the junction left unmatched. CDR3 nucleotide sequence: TGTGCCAGCAGCCCGATGGACAGGACTAGCACAGATACGCAGTATTTT. Translating gives CASSPMDRTSTDTQYF.

In this sample, this clonotype turned up a few times. This rearrangement joins TRBV7-3 to TRBJ1-6; unclear D gene. The germline gives CDR1 SGHTA, CDR2 FQGTGA. CDR3 length equals 13 residues. V lost 5 bases and J lost 9, with 11 bases in between. In DNA form, the CDR3 reads TGTGCCAGCAGCCTCCGTTCGGGTTCACCCCTCCACTTT. This translates into CASSLRSGSPLHF.

This clonotype appeared many times. This rearrangement joins TRBV4-1 to TRBJ2-3, with 10 bases identical to TRBD2. CDR1 MGHRA and CDR2 YSYEKL come from the germline V gene. The CDR3 contains 16 residues. V shed 4 bases, J shed 1 base, and the junction held 5 bases outside the gene matches. The CDR3 protein is CASSPRTSGGTDTQYF. CDR3 nucleotides: TGCGCCAGCAGCCCCAGGACTAGCGGAGGCACAGATACGCAGTATTTT.

The chain has TRBV9 and TRBJ2-1; D not certain. The length of the CDR3 is 12 residues. V dropped 4 bases and J dropped 12 bases, with 14 bases sitting between them. The V gene's germline CDR1 is SGDLS and CDR2 YYNGEE. The CDR3 DNA reads as TGTGCCAGCAGCCCCTCGTCCAGTGGGCAGTTCTTC. Residues: CASSPSSSGQFF.

This chain connects TRBV2 to TRBJ1-1; weak D call: TRBD1 (5 bases). Germline assignment: CDR1 SNHLY and CDR2 FYNNEI. The CDR3 has 14 amino acids. V was clipped by 0 bases and J by 10 bases, with 15 bases between them. CDR3 sequence reads: CASSEAFRGGRAFF. The CDR3 DNA follows: TGTGCCAGCAGTGAAGCGTTTCGGGGCGGTAGAGCTTTCTTT.